Listed here is a single TCR beta chain. Its antigen is as yet unknown. Researchers ran the PCR with 60 Vbeta and 13 Jbeta primers. Method: immunoSEQ multiplex PCR; TCRdb's copy keeps in-frame clones and lacks some. Of under 85,000 clones listed, 75% to 80% are singletons. The data belong to a study of cytomegalovirus exposure and HLA in healthy donors. Study results and limitations: In vitro data verified a few CMV-associated chains as specific for CMV antigens. Links to common viral pathogens appeared, in a later analysis, for several of the most significant clusters.

Specimen: PBMCs. The origin of this receptor is a young man in good health and CMV-seronegative.

The CDR3 reads CASSIAGGPDEQFF. The CDR3 DNA reads TGTGCCAGCAGTATAGCGGGGGGGCCAGATGAGCAGTTCTTC. J is TRBJ2-1 and V is TRBV6-4; 11 bases agree with TRBD2. The V segment lost 5 bases and the J segment 8 bases; nucleotides outside the gene matches: 5. Germline CDR1 and CDR2: MRHNA and SNTAGT. The CDR3 sequence is 14 residues long.